These T cell receptor beta chains were read from a single sample in a study of blood T cell repertoires in COVID-19. TCRdb's copy holds only in-frame clones and misses some; the assay was immunoSEQ multiplex PCR. The table lists fewer than 600,000 clones, 88% of them singletons, with 1.8% in the top ten. The material sequenced was PBMCs or T cells enriched from blood (not recorded which). Receptors were obtained from a middle-aged woman who had recovered from COVID-19. Each CDR3 is given with its conserved first and last residue. A D gene is named only where the DNA matches it firmly. Not every row has a clone size; where given, it reads once, few, many or a size class.

j_call	d_call	v_call	clone_size	cdr3_nt	cdr3_aa
TRBJ2-1	TRBD2	TRBV10-3	once	TGTGCCACCCAGACTTGGGAGACTAGCGGGGACTACAATGAGCAGTTCTTC	CATQTWETSGDYNEQFF
TRBJ2-7	TRBD1	TRBV27	-	TGTGCCAGCAGTCTAAAGGACAGGGGGGATGAGCAGTACTTC	CASSLKDRGDEQYF
TRBJ1-5	-	TRBV6-5	-	TGTGCCAGCAGCTCGAACAGGGTGCAGCCCCAGCATTTT	CASSSNRVQPQHF
TRBJ1-1	TRBD1	TRBV2	-	TGTGCCAGCAGATACGACAGGGTACGGGAGAAAGCTTTCTTT	CASRYDRVREKAFF
TRBJ1-4	-	TRBV4-1	-	TGCGCCAGCAGCCAAGCGGGGGGAACTAATGAAAAACTGTTTTTT	CASSQAGGTNEKLFF
TRBJ2-7	-	TRBV5-8	few	TGTGCCAGCAGCTCGGTTGGTCAGGGGGGAATCGAGCAGTACTTC	CASSSVGQGGIEQYF
TRBJ1-1	TRBD1	TRBV7-2	-	TGTGCCAGCAGCTTAGTGGGACAGGGCGGGTCTGAAGCTTTCTTT	CASSLVGQGGSEAFF
TRBJ1-1	TRBD1	TRBV12-5	-	TGTGCTAGTGTCAACGACCGACAGGGTGTAAACACTGAAGCTTTCTTT	CASVNDRQGVNTEAFF
TRBJ2-5	TRBD2	TRBV18	-	TGTGCCAGCTCACCCGGACTAGCGGATACGCATGTGGGGACCCAGTACTTC	CASSPGLADTHVGTQYF
TRBJ1-1	TRBD1	TRBV9	once	TGTGCCAGCACCGGGACAGGGGTCACTGAAGCTTTCTTT	CASTGTGVTEAFF
TRBJ1-2	TRBD1	TRBV19	-	TGTGCCAGTACTCTAACAGGGGCCATTAACTATGGCTACACCTTC	CASTLTGAINYGYTF
TRBJ2-1	-	TRBV4-1	-	TGCGCCAGCAGCCAAGATCTTACAGGTTACAATGAGCAGTTCTTC	CASSQDLTGYNEQFF
TRBJ2-2	TRBD2	TRBV14	-	TGTGCCAGCAGCCCACTCGGGCTAGCGGGAGGGATCGGGGAGCTGTTTTTT	CASSPLGLAGGIGELFF
TRBJ2-1	-	TRBV11-2	-	TGTGCCAGCAGCTACCCCGGGGGGCGTTCCTACAATGAGCAGTTCTTC	CASSYPGGRSYNEQFF
TRBJ2-5	TRBD2	TRBV4-1	-	TGCGCCAGCAGCCAAACACCTCACGGGAGGGCCGGGGAGACCCAGTACTTC	CASSQTPHGRAGETQYF
TRBJ1-6	-	TRBV15	-	TGTGCCACCAGCAACCAGGGGCCCCTCCACTTT	CATSNQGPLHF
TRBJ2-2	-	TRBV7-2	few	TGTGCCAGCAGCTTAACGCGGGTGGGCACCGGGGAGCTGTTTTTT	CASSLTRVGTGELFF
TRBJ2-7	TRBD2	TRBV16	-	TGTGCCAGCAGCCCACAAAGGGGACTAGCGCTAAACGAGCAGTACTTC	CASSPQRGLALNEQYF
TRBJ1-5	-	TRBV19	-	TGTGCCAGTAGTGGGTGGACAGCCAATCAGCCCCAGCATTTT	CASSGWTANQPQHF
TRBJ2-2	TRBD1	TRBV6-2/TRBV6-3	-	TGTGCCAGCAGTCTTCCGGGACAGGGGAACACCGGGGAGCTGTTTTTT	CASSLPGQGNTGELFF
TRBJ1-1	-	TRBV29-1	few	TGCAGCGGGGAAGTGAGGATCGGGGACACTGAAGCTTTCTTT	CSGEVRIGDTEAFF
TRBJ2-7	-	TRBV27	-	TGTGCCAGCAGAAAGAGGGAAGCGGGCTCCTACGAGCAGTACTTC	CASRKREAGSYEQYF
TRBJ2-1	TRBD2	TRBV24-1	-	TGTGCCACCAGTGATTCTGCGACTAGCGGGAGACCTGAGCAGTTCTTC	CATSDSATSGRPEQFF